This TCR beta chain was retrieved from a study of response to subunit inactivated influenza vaccine (dated by TCRdb to between 2017 and 2018). For the wider study: To follow how T cells responded to a trivalent subunit inactivated influenza vaccine, the researchers relied on deep quantitative profiling of the T cell receptor repertoire. What the study reported, not specific to this receptor: The authors suggested that each seasonal influenza vaccination may recruit only a limited number of new T cells.

This clonotype was detected a few times. Its cognate antigen has yet to be identified. No per-base quality is available; no much larger clone lies one base away. CDR1 and CDR2, looked up from the germline V gene, are LGHNA and YSLEER. Unmatched junction bases come to 4, with V trimmed by 1 base and J by 4 bases. The CDR3, cysteine through phenylalanine, is 14 amino acids long. The CDR3 DNA has 42 bases and is translated from base 1. Explained via the paper, the time point label denotes: 40 to 45 days after influenza vaccine administration. The library came from RT-PCR. The data were produced on an Illumina HiSeq 2500. The raw public data were reprocessed by TCRdb itself: fastp quality trimming at Q25, MiXCR clonotype calling, in-frame beta chains only. Every CDR3 protein is listed once, alongside the most common genes and DNA of its rows. The sample table holds approximately 500,000 distinct CDR3 sequences, of which over 10% were seen once. The top ten hold less than 15% of the sample.

Sequencing used PBMCs from blood, obtained about 6 weeks after vaccination. The chain is made from TRBV4-3 and TRBJ2-7, with 7 bases in between that match TRBD1. This receptor was taken from a man aged 45 to 65 who received an inactivated influenza vaccine. Donor details come from another sample of the same person, matched by shared clones. Here is the DNA: TGCGCCAGCAGCCAAGGCAGGGGGTGGTACGAGCAGTACTTC. Its protein reads: CASSQGRGWYEQYF.